A single sample is the source of the 7 T cell receptor beta chains below, sequenced in a study of blood T cell repertoires in COVID-19. Sequenced by immunoSEQ multiplex PCR; TCRdb stores in-frame clones only, minus some. The sample records roughly 140,000 clones, roughly three quarters being singletons. Material for sequencing was peripheral blood. The source of these receptors is a man aged 55 to 70 with acute or convalescent COVID-19.

The chain has TRBV20-1 and TRBJ2-3; no firm D call. CDR1 and CDR2 (germline): DFQATT, SNEGSKA (reference sequence). The CDR3 is 10 residues long. V lost 3 bases to trimming and J lost 5 bases, with 3 bases between them. CDR3 sequence: CSASQDTQYF. The CDR3 coding sequence is TGCAGTGCTAGTCAAGATACGCAGTATTTT.

The chain employs TRBV19 and TRBJ2-5; 9 bases agree with TRBD1. The CDR3 contains 15 residues. V lost 5 bases, J lost 1 base, and 5 bases stayed unmatched. CDR1 is LNHDA and CDR2 is SQIVND in the germline V gene (reference sequence). The CDR3 nucleotides read TGTGCCAGTAGTGGACAGGGGACGGGCCAAGAGACCCAGTACTTC. The encoded protein is CASSGQGTGQETQYF.

The rearrangement links TRBV10-1 to TRBJ1-1; weak D call: TRBD1 (5 bases). Germline V gene sequence: CDR1 WNHNN, CDR2 SYGVQD (reference sequence). Trimming removed 7 bases from V and 1 base from J, with 10 bases in between. The CDR3 length is 13 residues. Here the CDR3 reads CASTLDRNTEAFF. CDR3 bases: TGCGCCAGCACCCTAGACAGGAACACTGAAGCTTTCTTT.

The chain carries TRBV28 and TRBJ1-4, with D possibly being TRBD1 (6 bases). The CDR3 runs to 16 residues. V gave up 6 bases and J gave up 6 bases, with 20 bases separating them. Germline CDR1 MDHEN, CDR2 SYDVKM. The CDR3 protein is CASSPQGMVAHEKLFF. CDR3 sequence (DNA): TGTGCCAGCAGCCCACAGGGAATGGTGGCCCATGAAAAACTGTTTTTT.

The chain couples TRBV6-2 or TRBV6-3 to TRBJ2-7, with D maybe TRBD1 (6 bases). Deletions cut 0 bases from V and 2 bases from J, with 23 bases between. The germline V gene encodes CDR1 MNHEY and CDR2 SVGEGT. This CDR3 contains 19 residues. The CDR3 DNA is TGTGCCAGCAGTTACTCGATCGGCAGGGGTCCCACTATGCCCTACGAGCAGTACTTC. It is translated as CASSYSIGRGPTMPYEQYF.

CDR3 sequence reads: CASSSGLGGPFF. DNA for the CDR3: TGTGCCAGCAGCTCCGGACTGGGGGGTCCTTTCTTT. The chain carries TRBV11-3 and TRBJ1-1; possibly TRBD1 for D (5 bases). This CDR3 is 12 amino acids long. The V gene's germline CDR1 is SGHNT and CDR2 YENEEA. Trimming removed 4 bases at V and 12 bases at J, with 15 bases between.

The rearrangement links TRBV4-2 to TRBJ2-2; 14 positions agree with TRBD2. There are 17 residues in the CDR3. CDR1 and CDR2 (germline): LGHNA, YNFKEQ. V shed 3 bases and J 6 bases; nucleotides not matched to a gene: 6. Here the CDR3 reads CASSQTSGRGGAGELFF. The DNA of the CDR3 is TGTGCCAGCAGCCAGACTAGCGGGAGGGGCGGCGCCGGGGAGCTGTTTTTT.